A selection of T cell receptor beta chains follows, all from one sample in a study of shared clonotypes between healthy human individuals. The assay was immunoSEQ multiplex PCR, and TCRdb's table has in-frame clones only and misses some. The data hold roughly 2.1 million clones, with under 95% observed a single time. The specimen was naive CD8+ T cells from PBMCs. The receptors stem from a man aged 18 to 30 in good health. Some clones in this sample may be carry-over from other donors' samples. Each CDR3 is given with its conserved first and last residue. D genes are given only for firm matches.

J: TRBJ1-1; D: -; V: TRBV4-1; CDR3: CASSQVIGGRNTEAFF; DNA: TGCGCCAGCAGCCAAGTTATCGGTGGCAGGAACACTGAAGCTTTCTTT
J: TRBJ2-1; D: -; V: TRBV7-8; CDR3: CASSFSSAYNEQFF; DNA: TGTGCCAGCAGCTTTTCGTCTGCCTACAATGAGCAGTTCTTC
J: TRBJ2-1; D: -; V: TRBV9; CDR3: CASSVTTGSEQFF; DNA: TGTGCCAGCAGCGTCACTACAGGGTCTGAGCAGTTCTTC
J: TRBJ2-1; D: TRBD2; V: TRBV4-1; CDR3: CASKTSGSLSNEQFF; DNA: TGCGCCAGTAAGACTAGCGGGAGTTTATCCAATGAGCAGTTCTTC
J: TRBJ2-7; D: TRBD1; V: TRBV6-1; CDR3: CASSVLRGPAYEQYF; DNA: TGTGCCAGCAGTGTACTCAGGGGGCCAGCCTACGAGCAGTACTTC
J: TRBJ2-7; D: TRBD2; V: TRBV4-1; CDR3: CASSQVPSGSYEQYF; DNA: TGCGCCAGCAGCCAAGTTCCTAGCGGGAGCTACGAGCAGTACTTC
J: TRBJ2-7; D: -; V: TRBV6-5; CDR3: CASSYGSRDEQYF; DNA: TGTGCCAGCAGTTACGGGTCTCGGGACGAGCAGTACTTC
J: TRBJ1-5; D: -; V: TRBV27; CDR3: CASSLPGQPQHF; DNA: TGTGCCAGCAGTCTCCCTGGTCAGCCCCAGCATTTT
J: TRBJ1-1; D: -; V: TRBV2; CDR3: CASSEALGMRLNTEAFF; DNA: TGTGCCAGCAGTGAAGCATTGGGCATGCGGTTAAACACTGAAGCTTTCTTT
J: TRBJ1-1; D: -; V: TRBV10-3; CDR3: CAISDWRNTEAFF; DNA: TGTGCCATCAGTGATTGGCGGAACACTGAAGCTTTCTTT